This T cell receptor (beta chain) was retrieved from a study of blood T cell repertoires in COVID-19 (TCRdb year 2020). As for the study more broadly: The collaborator samples originated in the United States, Italy and Spain and spanned the acute and convalescent phases of COVID-19. The material from the prospective study consisted of cDNA or gDNA derived from T cells, B-cell-depleted T cells, or PBMCs. Deeply sampled blood TCRbeta repertoires from subjects exposed to, actively infected with, or recovered from COVID-19 were included in the dataset. The repertoires were released in a freely available public database intended as a resource for research on the immune response to SARS-CoV-2. The samples were drawn from the first 160 participants of the ongoing ImmuneRACE study and from roughly 1,300 subjects provided by 6 global collaborators. Nearly every sample came with metadata listing a de-identified subject ID, COVID-19 status, age in years and sex. Where available, HLA class I and class II types were obtained from metadata supplied by the sample provider rather than from assay-based typing.

For this clone: It lacks a known antigen. Nothing much larger sits one base from this clone, and base qualities are not available.

Via the germline V gene, CDR1 is MNHEY and CDR2 SVGAGI. The CDR3 numbers 14 residues from cysteine through phenylalanine. Only the CDR3 part of the read is kept: 42 bases, read in frame from the first base. The V and J ends are trimmed by 10 bases and 2 bases, leaving 17 bases between them. What the authors observed across the whole study: The quantity of clinical and demographic metadata differed by source and by participant and was supplied without curation.

The collaborating institutions used their own protocols to collect whole blood in K2EDTA tubes. For TCRbeta analysis, collaborators shipped samples in one of three forms: frozen whole blood, isolated PBMCs, or DNA extracted from either of those sample types. TCRbeta CDR3 regions were amplified from genomic DNA using the immunoSEQ Assay, a bias-controlled multiplex PCR. The study's processing was this. Nucleated cell counts per sample were estimated from amplification of reference gene primers within the assay. Sequence reads were collapsed and filtered to measure the absolute abundance of every unique TCRbeta CDR3 rearrangement. For each sample, productive Simpson clonality was calculated as the square root of Simpson's diversity index over productive rearrangements. Imported from immuneACCESS, the table was reduced by TCRdb to in-frame sequences with V and J called. These copies leave out some clones; in studies compared against another copy, an unresolved V gene accounts for under half, and the cause of the remainder is not known. For V, J and clone size, that table is used; D and trimming come from the DNA. Present in this sample are around 100,000 clones, 70% to 90% of which were seen just once. The ten largest clones capture approximately 1.5% of the sample.

The V and J genes are TRBV6-5 and TRBJ1-2; the D gene remains uncertain. The clonotype was recovered from a middle-aged man with acute or convalescent COVID-19. Source material: peripheral blood. The bases read TGTGCCACTCTACCCCACGAGGGCAACTATGGCTACACCTTC. Translated, this gives CATLPHEGNYGYTF.